This T cell receptor (beta chain) was recovered during a study of shared clonotypes between healthy human individuals. Using immunoSEQ multiplex PCR, the repertoire was profiled, and TCRdb retains in-frame clones only, with some absent. The repertoire includes a few million clones, 93% of them detected once, and roughly 0.36% sits in the top ten. The ends were cut back, 2 bases at V and 0 bases at J, with 8 bases in the middle. The CDR3 spans 14 residues. The germline V gene has CDR1 SGHRS and CDR2 YFSETQ. The sample comprised naive CD4+ T cells from PBMCs. Documented subset: CD45RA+ positively selected. This rearrangement joins TRBV5-1 to TRBJ1-1; no firm D call. This clonotype originated in a man between 18 and 35 years old in good health. Some clones in this sample may be carry-over from other donors' samples. CDR3 in amino acids: CASSLNWMNTEAFF. The CDR3 DNA reads as TGCGCCAGCAGCTTAAACTGGATGAACACTGAAGCTTTCTTT.